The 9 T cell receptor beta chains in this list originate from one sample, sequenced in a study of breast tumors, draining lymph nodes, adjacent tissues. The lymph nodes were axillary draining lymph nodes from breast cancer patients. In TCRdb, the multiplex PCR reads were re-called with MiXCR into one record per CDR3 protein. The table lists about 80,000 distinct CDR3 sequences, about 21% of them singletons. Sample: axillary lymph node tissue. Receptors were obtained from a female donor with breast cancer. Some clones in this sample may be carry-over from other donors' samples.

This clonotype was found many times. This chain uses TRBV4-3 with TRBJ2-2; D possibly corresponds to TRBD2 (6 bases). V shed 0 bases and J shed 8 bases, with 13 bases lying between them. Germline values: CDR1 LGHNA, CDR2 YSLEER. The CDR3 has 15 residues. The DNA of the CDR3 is TGCGCCAGCAGCCAAGAATTGGGACTTTTTGGGGAGCTGTTTTTT. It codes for CASSQELGLFGELFF.

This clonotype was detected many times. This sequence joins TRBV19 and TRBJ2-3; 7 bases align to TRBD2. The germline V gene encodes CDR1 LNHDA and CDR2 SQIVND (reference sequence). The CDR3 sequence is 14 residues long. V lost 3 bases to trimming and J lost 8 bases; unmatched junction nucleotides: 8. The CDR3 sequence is CASSMVPSGGTQYF. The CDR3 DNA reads TGTGCCAGTAGTATGGTCCCGTCGGGGGGTACGCAGTATTTT.

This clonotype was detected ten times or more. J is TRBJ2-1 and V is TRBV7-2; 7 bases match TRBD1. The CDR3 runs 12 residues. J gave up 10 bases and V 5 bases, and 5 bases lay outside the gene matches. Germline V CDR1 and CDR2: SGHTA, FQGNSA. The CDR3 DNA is TGTGCCAGCAGCCGACAGGGTAGCGAGCAGTTCTTC. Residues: CASSRQGSEQFF.

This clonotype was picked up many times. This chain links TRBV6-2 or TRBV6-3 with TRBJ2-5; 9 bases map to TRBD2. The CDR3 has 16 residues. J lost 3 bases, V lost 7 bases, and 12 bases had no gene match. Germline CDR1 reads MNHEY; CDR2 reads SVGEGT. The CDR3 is CASNSITRLAEETQYF. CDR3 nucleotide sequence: TGTGCCAGCAATTCCATCACCAGACTAGCGGAAGAGACCCAGTACTTC.

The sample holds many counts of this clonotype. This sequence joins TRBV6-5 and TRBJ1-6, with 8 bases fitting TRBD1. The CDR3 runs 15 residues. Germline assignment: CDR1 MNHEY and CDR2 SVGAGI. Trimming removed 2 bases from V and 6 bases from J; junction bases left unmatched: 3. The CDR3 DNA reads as TGTGCCAGCAGTTACCAGGGGGCTGGTAATTCACCCCTCCACTTT. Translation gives CASSYQGAGNSPLHF.

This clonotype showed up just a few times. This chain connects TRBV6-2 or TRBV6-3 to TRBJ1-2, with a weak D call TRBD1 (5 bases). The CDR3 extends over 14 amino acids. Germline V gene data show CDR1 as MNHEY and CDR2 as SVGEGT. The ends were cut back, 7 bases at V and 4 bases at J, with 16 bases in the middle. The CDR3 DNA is TGTGCCAGCACCCTGGGGGGATCGGGCTATGGCTACACCTTC. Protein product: CASTLGGSGYGYTF.

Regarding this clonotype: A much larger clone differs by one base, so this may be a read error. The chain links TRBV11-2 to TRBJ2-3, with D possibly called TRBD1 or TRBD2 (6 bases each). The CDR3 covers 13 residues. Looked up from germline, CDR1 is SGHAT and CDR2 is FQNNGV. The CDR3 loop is CANSLGGGSTQYF. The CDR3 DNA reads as TGTGCCAACAGCTTAGGAGGGGGGAGTACGCAGTATTTT.

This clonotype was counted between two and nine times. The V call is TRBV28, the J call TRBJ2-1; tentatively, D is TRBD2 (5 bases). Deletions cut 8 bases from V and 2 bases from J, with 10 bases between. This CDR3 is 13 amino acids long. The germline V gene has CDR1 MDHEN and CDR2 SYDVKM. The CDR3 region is CASCGPPYNEQFF. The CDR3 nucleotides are TGTGCCAGCTGCGGGCCGCCCTACAATGAGCAGTTCTTC.

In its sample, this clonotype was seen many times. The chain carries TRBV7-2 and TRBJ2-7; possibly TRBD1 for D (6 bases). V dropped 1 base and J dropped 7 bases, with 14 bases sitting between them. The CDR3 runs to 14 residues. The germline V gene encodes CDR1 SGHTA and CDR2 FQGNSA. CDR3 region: CASSLEQGKGEQYF. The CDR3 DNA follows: TGTGCCAGCAGCTTAGAGCAGGGGAAGGGAGAGCAGTACTTC.